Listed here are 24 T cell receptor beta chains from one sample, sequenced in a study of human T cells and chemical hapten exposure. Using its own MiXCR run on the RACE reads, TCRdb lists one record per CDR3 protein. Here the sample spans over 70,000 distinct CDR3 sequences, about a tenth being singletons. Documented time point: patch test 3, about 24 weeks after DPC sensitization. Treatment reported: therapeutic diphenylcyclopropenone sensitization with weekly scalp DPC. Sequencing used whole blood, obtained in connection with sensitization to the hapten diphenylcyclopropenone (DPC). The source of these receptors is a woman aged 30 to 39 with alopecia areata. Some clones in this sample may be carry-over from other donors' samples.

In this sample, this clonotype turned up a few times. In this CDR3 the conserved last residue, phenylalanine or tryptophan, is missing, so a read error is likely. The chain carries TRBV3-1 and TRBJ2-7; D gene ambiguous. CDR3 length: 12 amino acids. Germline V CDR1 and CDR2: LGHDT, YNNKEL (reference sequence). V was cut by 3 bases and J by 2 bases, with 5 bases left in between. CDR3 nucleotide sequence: TGTGCCAGCAGCCAGGCGACCTACGAGCAGTACTCC. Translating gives CASSQATYEQYS.

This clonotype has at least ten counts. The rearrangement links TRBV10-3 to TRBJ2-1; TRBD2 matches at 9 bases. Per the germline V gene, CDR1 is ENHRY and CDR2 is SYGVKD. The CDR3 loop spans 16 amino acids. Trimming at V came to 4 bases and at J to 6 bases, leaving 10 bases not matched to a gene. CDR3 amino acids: CAISASAGGQVNEQFF. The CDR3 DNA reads TGTGCCATCAGTGCCTCGGCGGGAGGGCAGGTCAATGAGCAGTTCTTC.

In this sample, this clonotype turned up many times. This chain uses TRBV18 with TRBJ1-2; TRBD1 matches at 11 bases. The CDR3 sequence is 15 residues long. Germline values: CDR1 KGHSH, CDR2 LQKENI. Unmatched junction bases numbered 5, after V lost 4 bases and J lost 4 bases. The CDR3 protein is CASSQDRGLSYGYTF. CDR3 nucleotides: TGTGCCAGCTCACAGGACAGGGGGCTAAGCTATGGCTACACCTTC.

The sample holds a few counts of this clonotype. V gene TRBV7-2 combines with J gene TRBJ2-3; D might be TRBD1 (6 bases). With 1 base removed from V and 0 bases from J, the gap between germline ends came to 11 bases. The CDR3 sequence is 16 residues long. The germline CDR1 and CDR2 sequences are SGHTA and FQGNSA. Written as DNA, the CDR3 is TGTGCCAGCAGCTTAGGGGGGCTGATGAGCACAGATACGCAGTATTTT. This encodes CASSLGGLMSTDTQYF.

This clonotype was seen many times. CDR3 in DNA: TGTGCCAGCACTCGGGGGCCCACCGGGGAGCTGTTTTTT. Translation gives CASTRGPTGELFF. The chain joins TRBV6-2 or TRBV6-3 to TRBJ2-2; D tentatively reads TRBD1 or TRBD2 (6 bases each). Germline values: CDR1 MNHEY, CDR2 SVGEGT. The CDR3 sequence is 13 residues long. With 7 bases removed from V and 4 bases from J, the gap between germline ends came to 10 bases.

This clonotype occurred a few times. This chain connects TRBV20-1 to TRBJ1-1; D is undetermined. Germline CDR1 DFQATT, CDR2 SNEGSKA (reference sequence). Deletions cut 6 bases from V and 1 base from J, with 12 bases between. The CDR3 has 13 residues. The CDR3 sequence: CSAPPRTNTEAFF. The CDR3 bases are TGCAGTGCCCCACCCCGAACGAACACTGAAGCTTTCTTT.

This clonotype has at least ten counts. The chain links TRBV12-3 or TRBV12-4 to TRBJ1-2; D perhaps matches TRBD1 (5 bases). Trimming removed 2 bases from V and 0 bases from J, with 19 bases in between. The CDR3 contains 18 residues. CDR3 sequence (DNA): TGTGCCAGCAGTTTATCCTATGGAACAGGATCAGCTAACTATGGCTACACCTTC. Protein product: CASSLSYGTGSANYGYTF.

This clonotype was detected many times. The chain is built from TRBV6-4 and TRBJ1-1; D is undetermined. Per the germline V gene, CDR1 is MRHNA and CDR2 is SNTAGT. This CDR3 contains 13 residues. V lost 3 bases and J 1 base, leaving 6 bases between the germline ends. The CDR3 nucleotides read TGTGCCAGCAGTGAGGAGGAGAACACTGAAGCTTTCTTT. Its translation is CASSEEENTEAFF.

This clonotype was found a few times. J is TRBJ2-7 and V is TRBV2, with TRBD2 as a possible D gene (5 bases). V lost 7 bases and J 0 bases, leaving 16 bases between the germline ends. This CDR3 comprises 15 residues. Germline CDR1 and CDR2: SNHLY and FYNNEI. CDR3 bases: TGTGCCAGCACAGGTCGGGGTATGAGCTCCTACGAGCAGTACTTC. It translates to CASTGRGMSSYEQYF.

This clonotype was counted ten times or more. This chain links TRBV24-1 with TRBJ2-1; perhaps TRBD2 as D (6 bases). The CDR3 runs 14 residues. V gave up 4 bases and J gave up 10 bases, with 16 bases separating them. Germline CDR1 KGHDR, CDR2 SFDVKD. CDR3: CATSESGSLEEQFF. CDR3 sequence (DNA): TGTGCCACCAGTGAATCCGGGAGCCTGGAGGAGCAGTTCTTC.

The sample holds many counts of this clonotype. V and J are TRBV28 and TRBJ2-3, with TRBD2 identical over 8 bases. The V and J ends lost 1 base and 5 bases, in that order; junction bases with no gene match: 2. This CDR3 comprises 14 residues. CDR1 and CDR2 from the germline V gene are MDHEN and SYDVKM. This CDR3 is CASSLLAGKDTQYF. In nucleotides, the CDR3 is TGTGCCAGCAGTTTATTAGCGGGGAAAGATACGCAGTATTTT.

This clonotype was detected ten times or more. This chain's CDR3 is CSARQQAKNIQYF. The CDR3 DNA is TGCAGTGCTAGGCAGCAAGCCAAAAACATTCAGTACTTC. This chain uses TRBV20-1 with TRBJ2-4; D is uncertain. Deletions cut 3 bases from V and 0 bases from J, with 6 bases between. Germline V CDR1 and CDR2: DFQATT, SNEGSKA (reference sequence). CDR3 length: 13 amino acids.

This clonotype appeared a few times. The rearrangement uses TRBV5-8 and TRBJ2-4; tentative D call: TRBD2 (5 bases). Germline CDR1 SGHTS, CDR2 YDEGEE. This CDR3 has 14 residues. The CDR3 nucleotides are TGTGCGAACAATGCCGGGGAGGCCAAAAACATTCAGTACTTC. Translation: CANNAGEAKNIQYF.

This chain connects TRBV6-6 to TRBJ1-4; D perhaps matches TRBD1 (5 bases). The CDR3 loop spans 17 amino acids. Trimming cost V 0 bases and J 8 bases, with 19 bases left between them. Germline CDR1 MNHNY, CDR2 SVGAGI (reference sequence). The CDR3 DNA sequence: TGTGCCAGCAGTTACTCGATTAACCAGGGTCTTCGGGAAAAACTGTTTTTT. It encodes CASSYSINQGLREKLFF.

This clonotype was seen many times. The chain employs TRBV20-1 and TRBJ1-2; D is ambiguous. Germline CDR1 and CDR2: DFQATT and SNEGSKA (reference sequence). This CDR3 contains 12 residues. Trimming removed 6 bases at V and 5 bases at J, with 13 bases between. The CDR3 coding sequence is TGCAGTGCCAAGATGGAACTTTATGGCTACACCTTC. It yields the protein CSAKMELYGYTF.

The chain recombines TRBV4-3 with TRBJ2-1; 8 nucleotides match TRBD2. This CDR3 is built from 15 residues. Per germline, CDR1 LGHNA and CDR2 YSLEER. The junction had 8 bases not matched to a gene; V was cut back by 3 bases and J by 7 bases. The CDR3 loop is CASSQTGTSGNEQFF. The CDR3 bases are TGCGCCAGCAGCCAGACGGGGACTAGTGGGAATGAGCAGTTCTTC.

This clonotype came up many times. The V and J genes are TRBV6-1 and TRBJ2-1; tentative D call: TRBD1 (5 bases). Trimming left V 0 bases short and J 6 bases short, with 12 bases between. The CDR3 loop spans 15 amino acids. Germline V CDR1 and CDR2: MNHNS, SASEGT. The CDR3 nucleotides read TGTGCCAGCAGTGAAGCCCCAGGGCAGGGCAATGAGCAGTTCTTC. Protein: CASSEAPGQGNEQFF.

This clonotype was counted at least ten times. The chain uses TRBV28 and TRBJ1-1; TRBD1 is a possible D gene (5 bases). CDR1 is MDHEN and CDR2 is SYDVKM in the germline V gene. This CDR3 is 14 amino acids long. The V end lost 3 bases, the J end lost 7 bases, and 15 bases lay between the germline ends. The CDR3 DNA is TGTGCCAGCAGTTTGCCTCTCATGAGGGGTGAAGCTTTCTTT. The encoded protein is CASSLPLMRGEAFF. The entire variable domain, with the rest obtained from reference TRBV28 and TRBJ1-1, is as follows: DVKVTQSSRYLVKRTGEKVFLECVQDMDHENMFWYRQDPGLGLRLIYFSYDVKMKEKGDIPEGYSVSREKKERFSLILESASTNQTSMYLCASSLPLMRGEAFFGQGTRLTVV.

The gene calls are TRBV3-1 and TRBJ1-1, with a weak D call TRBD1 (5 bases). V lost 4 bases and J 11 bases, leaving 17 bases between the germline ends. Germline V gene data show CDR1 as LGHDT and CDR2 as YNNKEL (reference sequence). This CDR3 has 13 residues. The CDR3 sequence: CASSREFQGSAFF. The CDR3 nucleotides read TGTGCCAGCAGCCGAGAATTCCAGGGATCGGCTTTCTTT.

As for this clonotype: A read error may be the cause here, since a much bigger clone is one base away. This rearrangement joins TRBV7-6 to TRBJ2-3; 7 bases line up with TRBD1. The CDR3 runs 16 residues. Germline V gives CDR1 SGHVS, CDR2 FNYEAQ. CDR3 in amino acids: CVSSPGTARNSDTQYF. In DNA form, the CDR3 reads TGTGTCAGCAGCCCCGGGACAGCAAGAAACTCAGATACGCAGTATTTT.

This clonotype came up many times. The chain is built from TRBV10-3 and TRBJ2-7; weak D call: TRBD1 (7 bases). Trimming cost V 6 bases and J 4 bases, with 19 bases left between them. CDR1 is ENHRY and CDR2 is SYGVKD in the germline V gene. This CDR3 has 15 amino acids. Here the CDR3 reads CAISESGGGYYEQYF. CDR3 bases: TGTGCCATCAGCGAAAGCGGAGGGGGCTATTACGAGCAGTACTTC.

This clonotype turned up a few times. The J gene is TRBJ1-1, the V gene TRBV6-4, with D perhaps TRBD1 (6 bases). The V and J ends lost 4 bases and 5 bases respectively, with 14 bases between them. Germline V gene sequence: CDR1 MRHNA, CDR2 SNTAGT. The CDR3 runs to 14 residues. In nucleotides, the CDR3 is TGTGCCAGCAGTGTCCAACAGGGTGATACTGAAGCTTTCTTT. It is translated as CASSVQQGDTEAFF.

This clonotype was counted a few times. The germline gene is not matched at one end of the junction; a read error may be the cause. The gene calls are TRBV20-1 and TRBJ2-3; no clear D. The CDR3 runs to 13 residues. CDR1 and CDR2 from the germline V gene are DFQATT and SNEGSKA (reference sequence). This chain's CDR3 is CSAGESYGDTQYF. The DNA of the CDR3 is TGCAGTGCTGGAGAGTCATACGGCGATACGCAGTATTTT.

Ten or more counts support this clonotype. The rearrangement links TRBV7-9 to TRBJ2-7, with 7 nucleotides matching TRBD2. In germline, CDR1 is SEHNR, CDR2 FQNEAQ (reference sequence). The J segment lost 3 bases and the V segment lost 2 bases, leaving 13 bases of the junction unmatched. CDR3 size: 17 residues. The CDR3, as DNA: TGTGCCAGCAGCTTAAACCCCACTAGCGAGGTACGCTACGAGCAGTACTTC. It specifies CASSLNPTSEVRYEQYF.